Shown below are 27 T cell receptor beta chains from a single sample sequenced in a study of blood T cells in healthy people across ages. Through a sample-barcoded 5' primer and a J-beta primer mix, a second PCR was run for 7 to 11 cycles. One entry per CDR3 protein, called by TCRdb with MiXCR from the 5' RACE reads. This sample has about 930,000 distinct CDR3 sequences, with under 35% found just once. This same sample was also part of a study on T cells of mothers and their children.

Material: blood. These receptors originate from a woman in her thirties or forties in good health.

This clonotype was counted a few times. V usage is TRBV29-1 and J usage is TRBJ1-5; no definite D call. The CDR3 consists of 12 residues. Deletions cut 7 bases from V and 7 bases from J, with 14 bases between. Germline values: CDR1 SQVTM, CDR2 ANQGSEA. CDR3 sequence: CSALDAGQPQHF. The CDR3 DNA follows: TGCAGCGCCTTGGACGCGGGGCAGCCCCAGCATTTT.

This clonotype was observed a few times. One end of the junction varies from germline; a read error may be responsible. This chain joins TRBV27 and TRBJ2-4; weak D call: TRBD1 (5 bases). The DNA end lines up better with TRBJ2-7; the J call may be wrong. Germline V CDR1 and CDR2: MNHEY, SMNVEV (reference sequence). The CDR3 is made up of 15 amino acids. The CDR3 DNA reads as TGTGTCAGCAGTTTACAAGGGGATCCTCTCCACGAGCAGTACTTC. Its translation: CVSSLQGDPLHEQYF.

The V gene is TRBV30, the J gene TRBJ1-1, with a tentative D call TRBD1 (6 bases). The CDR3 spans 15 residues. Deletions cut 0 bases from V and 4 bases from J, with 15 bases between. The germline V gene has CDR1 GTSNPN and CDR2 SVGIG (reference sequence). The DNA of the CDR3 is TGTGCCTGGAGTGTTGCGGGGGCGCCTGGCACTGAAGCTTTCTTT. Protein: CAWSVAGAPGTEAFF.

V usage is TRBV29-1 and J usage is TRBJ1-2, with D possibly TRBD1 on 5 matching bases. Trimming removed 7 bases from V and 1 base from J, with 16 bases in between. Germline V lookup: CDR1 SQVTM, CDR2 ANQGSEA. There are 14 residues in the CDR3. The CDR3 DNA sequence: TGCAGCGGGCTGGACGGGGCGGGTAACTATGGCTACACCTTC. Encoded protein: CSGLDGAGNYGYTF. Full variable domain (remainder filled in from reference TRBV29-1 and TRBJ1-2): SAVISQKPSRDICQRGTSLTIQCQVDSQVTMMFWYRQQPGQSLTLIATANQGSEATYESGFVIDKFPISRPNLTFSTLTVSNMSPEDSSIYLCSGLDGAGNYGYTFGSGTRLTVV.

This clonotype was seen just once. This chain links TRBV7-2 with TRBJ1-4, with D possibly TRBD1 on 5 matching bases. The V and J ends lost 5 bases and 3 bases respectively, with 19 bases between them. The CDR3 is made up of 17 amino acids. The germline V gene encodes CDR1 SGHTA and CDR2 FQGNSA. The CDR3 DNA is TGTGCCAGCAGCCGACATACCCAGGGCCTAGCTAATGAAAAACTGTTTTTT. Residues: CASSRHTQGLANEKLFF.

CDR3 sequence reads: CASSVQLSRSTDTQYF. The DNA for the CDR3 is TGTGCCAGCAGCGTTCAGTTGAGCCGATCCACAGATACGCAGTATTTT. The rearrangement links TRBV12-3 or TRBV12-4 to TRBJ2-3; no clear D. Trimming took 6 bases from V and 2 from J, leaving 18 bases between them. This CDR3 is built from 16 residues.

This clonotype was counted at least ten times. The chain joins TRBV20-1 to TRBJ2-7; D assignment may be TRBD1 or TRBD2 (5 bases each). There are 12 residues in the CDR3. Trimming took 3 bases from V and 2 from J, leaving 8 bases between them. The germline V gene has CDR1 DFQATT and CDR2 SNEGSKA (reference sequence). CDR3 region: CSASQGPYEQYF. In nucleotides, the CDR3 is TGCAGTGCTAGTCAGGGACCCTACGAGCAGTACTTC.

This clonotype has only a few counts. The junction departs from germline at one end; a sequencing error may be responsible. The chain couples TRBV19 to TRBJ1-5; TRBD1 is a possible D gene (5 bases). Germline values: CDR1 LNHDA, CDR2 SQIVND (reference sequence). This CDR3 has 17 residues. CDR3 residues: CASNPTWGAGGNRPQHF. CDR3 nucleotide sequence: TGTGCCAGTAACCCAACCTGGGGCGCGGGGGGGAATCGGCCCCAGCATTTT. The full variable domain, its missing parts supplied by reference TRBV19 and TRBJ1-5, is DGGITQSPKYLFRKEGQNVTLSCEQNLNHDAMYWYRQDPGQGLRLIYYSQIVNDFQKGDIAEGYSVSREKKESFPLTVTSAQKNPTAFYLCASNPTWGAGGNRPQHFGDGTRLSIL.

This clonotype occurred a few times. The chain uses TRBV4-2 and TRBJ2-3; the match to TRBD2 covers 8 bases. Per germline, CDR1 LGHNA and CDR2 YNFKEQ. The CDR3 is made up of 15 amino acids. Losses at the gene ends were 4 bases for V and 2 bases for J; bases not matched to a gene: 5. CDR3 sequence: CASSPNGGDTDTQYF. CDR3 DNA: TGTGCCAGCAGCCCAAACGGGGGGGACACAGATACGCAGTATTTT.

The gene calls are TRBV7-9 and TRBJ1-4; unclear D gene. CDR1 and CDR2 from the germline V gene are SEHNR and FQNEAQ (reference sequence). Deletions cut 7 bases from V and 8 bases from J, with 14 bases between. The CDR3 spans 13 residues. The CDR3 DNA follows: TGTGCCAGCACGGTATCGGGGAGAGAAAAACTGTTTTTT. This gives the protein CASTVSGREKLFF.

As regards this clonotype: At one of its ends the junction is not consistent with the germline gene, which may arise from a read error. J is TRBJ2-7 and V is TRBV7-6, with 8 bases lining up with TRBD2. Germline-derived CDR1 and CDR2 are SGHVS and FNYEAQ. CDR3 length: 13 residues. CDR3 coding DNA: TGTACCAGCAGCCCGGGGGGGGACTACGAGCAGTACTTC. It codes for CTSSPGGDYEQYF. The whole variable domain, remainder taken from reference TRBV7-6 and TRBJ2-7, is GAGVSQSPRYKVTKRGQDVALRCDPISGHVSLYWYRQALGQGPEFLTYFNYEAQQDKSGLPNDRFSAERPEGSISTLTIQRTEQRDSAMYRCTSSPGGDYEQYFGPGTRLTVT.

Many counts were recorded for this clonotype. The chain uses TRBV12-3 or TRBV12-4 and TRBJ2-5, with D possibly being TRBD2 (5 bases). The CDR3 spans 13 residues. Trimming cost V 6 bases and J 5 bases, with 13 bases left between them. CDR3: CASSSDYWETQYF. CDR3 sequence (DNA): TGTGCCAGCAGCTCCGACTACTGGGAGACCCAGTACTTC.

This clonotype came up a few times. V gene TRBV7-9 combines with J gene TRBJ1-4, with 9 bases matching TRBD1. Trimming at V came to 4 bases and at J to 7 bases, leaving 13 bases not matched to a gene. Germline lookup yields CDR1 SEHNR and CDR2 FQNEAQ (reference sequence). The CDR3 runs 17 residues. The CDR3 sequence: CASSSTLRDRVAEKLFF. The CDR3, as DNA: TGTGCCAGCAGCTCGACCCTCAGGGACAGGGTGGCTGAAAAACTGTTTTTT.

Only a few counts were recorded for this clonotype. CDR3 loop: CASSKGAQKGLAYEQYF. CDR3 coding DNA: TGTGCCAGCAGCAAAGGGGCTCAGAAGGGACTCGCCTACGAGCAGTACTTC. This sequence joins TRBV21-1 and TRBJ2-7; no check of the table's D call, TRBD2, against the DNA was made. TRBV21-1 has pseudogene status. The CDR3 length is 17 residues.

Details on this clonotype: Germline and junction disagree at one end, which may indicate a read error. The J gene is TRBJ2-4, the V gene TRBV7-2; either TRBD1 or TRBD2 may fit D (6 bases each). CDR1 is SGHTA, CDR2 FQGNSA, per germline. The CDR3 sequence is 16 residues long. The CDR3 DNA is TGTGCCAGCAGCTTTTACGGGACACTAGCCAAAAACATTCAGCACTTC. Encoded protein: CASSFYGTLAKNIQHF.

This clonotype was seen a handful of times. This chain uses TRBV6-4 with TRBJ1-5; D not resolved. V was pared by 6 bases and J by 0 bases, with 12 bases between. Germline V gives CDR1 MRHNA, CDR2 SNTAGT. The CDR3 is 15 residues long. For the CDR3, the DNA is TGTGCCAGCAGCGTCCAAGGCGGTAGCAATCAGCCCCAGCATTTT. Protein sequence: CASSVQGGSNQPQHF.

The sample holds a few counts of this clonotype. This chain uses TRBV12-3 or TRBV12-4 with TRBJ1-4, with D tentatively TRBD1 (5 bases). CDR3 length: 13 residues. The V gene lost 11 bases and the J gene lost 2 bases, with 12 bases spanning the gap. The CDR3 nucleotides read TGTGCCGCCCGGGGCGCGACTAATGAAAAACTGTTTTTT. Protein product: CAARGATNEKLFF.

This clonotype came up a few times. This sequence joins TRBV12-3 or TRBV12-4 and TRBJ1-5; 12 bases are a match to TRBD1. V gave up 6 bases and J gave up 6 bases; unmatched junction bases: 6. CDR3 length: 15 amino acids. The CDR3 protein is CASSPGQGASQPQHF. The CDR3 coding sequence is TGTGCCAGCAGCCCGGGACAGGGGGCGAGTCAGCCCCAGCATTTT.

This clonotype was picked up a small number of times. The chain carries TRBV27 and TRBJ1-5; D perhaps matches TRBD1 (6 bases). The CDR3 is 15 residues long. Germline V gene data show CDR1 as MNHEY and CDR2 as SMNVEV (reference sequence). Between the trimmed V and J ends, which lost 7 bases and 2 bases, there was a span of 15 bases. In nucleotides, the CDR3 is TGTGCCAGCAAATTACAGGGCGCTGGCAATCAGCCCCAGCATTTT. It codes for CASKLQGAGNQPQHF.

This clonotype was detected ten times or more. The rearrangement joins TRBV5-1 to TRBJ2-5, with unresolved D. V lost 5 bases and J lost 4, with 6 bases in between. Looked up from germline, CDR1 is SGHRS and CDR2 is YFSETQ. This CDR3 contains 11 residues. The CDR3 DNA reads as TGCGCCAGCAGAATATCAGAGACCCAGTACTTC. Its translation is CASRISETQYF. Together with reference TRBV5-1 and TRBJ2-5, the CDR3 gives the full variable domain: KAGVTQTPRYLIKTRGQQVTLSCSPISGHRSVSWYQQTPGQGLQFLFEYFSETQRNKGNFPGRFSGRQFSNSRSEMNVSTLELGDSALYLCASRISETQYFGPGTRLLVL.

Notes on this clonotype: This clone may be a read error of a much larger clone one base away. CDR3: CSARDLGINYEQYF. CDR3 in DNA: TGCAGTGCTAGAGATCTAGGGATTAACTACGAGCAGTACTTC. The chain carries TRBV20-1 and TRBJ2-7, with no clear D. Trimming took 0 bases from V and 3 from J, leaving 12 bases between them. Germline V CDR1 and CDR2: DFQATT, SNEGSKA (reference sequence). CDR3 length equals 14 residues.

V and J are TRBV11-3 and TRBJ1-3, with 7 nucleotides matching TRBD1. Germline assignment: CDR1 SGHNT and CDR2 YENEEA. CDR3 length equals 15 residues. Trimming removed 7 bases from V and 0 bases from J; junction bases left unmatched: 6. The CDR3 coding sequence is TGTGCCAGCAACCAGGGGGGCAGCTCTGGAAACACCATATATTTT. Translation gives CASNQGGSSGNTIYF.

The table lists this clonotype with many counts. The chain joins TRBV5-1 to TRBJ2-7, with TRBD2 identical over 7 bases. With V trimmed by 0 bases and J by 1 base, 4 bases remained unmatched. CDR1 and CDR2 from the germline V gene are SGHRS and YFSETQ. The CDR3 sequence is 15 residues long. Here the CDR3 reads CASSLEWGGSYEQYF. The CDR3 bases are TGCGCCAGCAGCTTGGAATGGGGGGGTTCCTACGAGCAGTACTTC. The full variable domain, in which reference TRBV5-1 and TRBJ2-7 provide the parts outside the CDR3, is KAGVTQTPRYLIKTRGQQVTLSCSPISGHRSVSWYQQTPGQGLQFLFEYFSETQRNKGNFPGRFSGRQFSNSRSEMNVSTLELGDSALYLCASSLEWGGSYEQYFGPGTRLTVT.

This clonotype was seen a handful of times. This chain joins TRBV11-1 and TRBJ2-5; TRBD1 might be the D (6 bases). The germline V gene has CDR1 SGHAT and CDR2 FQDESV (reference sequence). V was clipped by 3 bases and J by 4 bases, with 9 bases between them. The CDR3 sequence is 13 residues long. The CDR3 reads CASSLGHLETQYF. For the CDR3, the DNA is TGTGCCAGCAGCTTGGGACATCTAGAGACCCAGTACTTC.

The chain links TRBV5-1 to TRBJ2-7; a weak D match, TRBD1 (6 bases). This CDR3 has 15 amino acids. The V and J ends lost 0 bases and 1 base respectively, with 11 bases between them. Looked up from germline, CDR1 is SGHRS and CDR2 is YFSETQ. The CDR3 bases are TGCGCCAGCAGCTTGGTAGACAGGAAGTCCTACGAGCAGTACTTC. Translated, it gives CASSLVDRKSYEQYF.

The table lists this clonotype with a few counts. J is TRBJ2-3 and V is TRBV7-2, with 8 positions matching TRBD2. CDR3 size: 18 residues. V lost 1 base to trimming and J lost 0 bases; unmatched junction nucleotides: 9. Germline V gene data show CDR1 as SGHTA and CDR2 as FQGNSA. CDR3 loop: CASSLGGGRPTSTDTQYF. The CDR3 DNA follows: TGTGCCAGCAGCTTAGGCGGGGGGCGCCCCACAAGCACAGATACGCAGTATTTT.

This clonotype was counted between two and nine times. At one end, the junction sequence differs from germline, possibly due to a read error. V usage is TRBV7-7 and J usage is TRBJ2-5; TRBD1 matches 9 bases. Germline loops: CDR1 SSHAT, CDR2 FNYEAQ (reference sequence). CDR3 size: 19 residues. In DNA form, the CDR3 reads TGTGCTAGCAGCTTACTACTTGATTGGGCCGACAGGGGGGAAGAGACCCAGTACTTC. This codes for CASSLLLDWADRGEETQYF.